Listed below are T cell receptor beta chains from one sample, sequenced in a study of blood T cell repertoires in COVID-19. Sequencing used immunoSEQ multiplex PCR; TCRdb keeps in-frame clones, though not all of them. Among 300,000 to 350,000 clones listed, roughly 90% were seen once. The sequenced material came from peripheral blood. The receptors derive from a woman aged 25 to 45 with COVID-19, enrolled during active disease. Both conserved end residues are part of each CDR3. Clone size is given for some rows only: seen once, a few or many times, or a class if the clone is expanded.

J | V | size | CDR3
TRBJ2-7 | TRBV5-4 | - | CASMGQGTYEQYF
TRBJ2-1 | TRBV19 | - | CASRTSFDEQFF
TRBJ2-7 | TRBV11-2 | - | CASSLGLGPAGEQYF
TRBJ1-1 | TRBV2 | - | CASSGRQGVTEAFF
TRBJ1-3 | TRBV7-9 | - | CASSPLGAAPPGNTIYF
TRBJ2-7 | TRBV11-2 | - | CASSLRQVSTYEQYF
TRBJ2-7 | TRBV3-1/TRBV3-2 | - | CASSQGRDRGYEQYF
TRBJ2-4 | TRBV2 | - | CASSTNRLAPKNIQYF
TRBJ2-7 | TRBV24-1 | - | CATSDITPRQYF
TRBJ2-1 | TRBV5-1 | - | CASSPGTSDYNEQFF
TRBJ1-5 | TRBV7-9 | once | CASSWTGSSNQPQHF
TRBJ2-1 | TRBV11-3 | - | CASSLGLAHYNEQFF
TRBJ2-7 | TRBV5-1 | - | CASSFTGGFSEQYF
TRBJ2-3 | TRBV6-1 | once | CASSDTGGGGRAPDTQYF
TRBJ2-2 | TRBV6-2/TRBV6-3 | - | CASSPTSVANTGELFF
TRBJ1-4 | TRBV5-1 | - | CASSLGTGGGKLFF
TRBJ1-3 | TRBV7-6 | - | CASSLAAGGTSGNTIYF
TRBJ1-2 | TRBV19 | - | CASSRYAGQNLYGYTF
TRBJ2-1 | TRBV27 | - | CASSSLAGGPGEQFF
TRBJ2-7 | TRBV3-1/TRBV3-2 | once | CASSQVAGGSYEQYF
TRBJ1-5 | TRBV4-2 | once | CASSQEEGAAQPQHF
TRBJ1-5 | TRBV2 | once | CASSFRQVSNQPQHF
TRBJ1-1 | TRBV12-5 | once | CASGYQENTEAFF
TRBJ2-1 | TRBV27 | - | CASSEGPYNEQFF
TRBJ1-2 | TRBV7-2 | few | CASSLGEAHYGYTF
TRBJ2-2 | TRBV7-8 | - | CASSHRVASSTGELFF
TRBJ2-4 | TRBV4-2 | - | CASSQDSENIQYF
TRBJ1-5 | TRBV28 | - | CASSFEPIQRKNQPQHF
TRBJ2-1 | TRBV24-1 | - | CATSDPSGTSSYNEQFF
TRBJ2-4 | TRBV9 | - | CASSVVGTGDIQYF
TRBJ1-2 | TRBV7-9 | once | CASSSADRAQGYTF
TRBJ2-7 | TRBV7-8 | - | CASSWGGRESSYEQYF
TRBJ1-5 | TRBV24-1 | - | CAMADRSLHSNQPQHF
TRBJ2-5 | TRBV6-5 | - | CASTVSARETQYF
TRBJ1-1 | TRBV27 | - | CASSLAGTGGAFF
TRBJ2-1 | TRBV11-3 | few | CASSLGGYGGNEQFF
TRBJ2-7 | TRBV6-5 | - | CASSGGPLYEQYF
TRBJ1-6 | TRBV5-1 | - | CASSPRQGLNSPLHF
TRBJ2-1 | TRBV6-5 | - | CASSYSGLAGEQFF
TRBJ1-6 | TRBV5-8 | - | CASSSSGNGRPLHF
TRBJ2-2 | TRBV5-5 | - | CASSWGQGARSNTGELFF
TRBJ2-7 | TRBV6-2/TRBV6-3 | - | CASNPPGQEYEQYF
TRBJ2-7 | TRBV29-1 | - | CSVAHRGQTYEQYF